Sequencing of this T cell receptor (beta chain) was carried out in a study of T cells in Graves' hyperthyroidism and ophthalmopathy. Study-wide results and limits: Most clonotypes that expanded in the thyroid above 0.001 also showed up in blood. Ophthalmopathy, which appeared later, was predicted by the model a median roughly 6.4 months before onset.

TCR beta CDR3 sequences were amplified from RNA transcripts. With the HTBI primer set, the TCR CDR3 went through a first round of RT-PCR. TCRdb passed the multiplex PCR reads through MiXCR, listing each CDR3 protein once. The sample has 620,000 or so distinct CDR3 sequences; more than 14% are singletons. Germline V gene data show CDR1 as KGHDR and CDR2 as SFDVKD. The CDR3 length is 13 residues. V trimming: 7 bases; J trimming: 4 bases; junction bases outside the gene matches: 5. A remark on this clonotype: Its antigen is still unknown.

About 10 ml of fresh peripheral blood supplied the PBMCs. The TCR sequence derives from a woman aged 50 to 65 with Graves' ophthalmopathy. Sequences were obtained from blood. The chain combines TRBV24-1 with TRBJ1-1; 7 bases match TRBD1. Here the CDR3 reads CATRGRGSTEAFF. CDR3 coding DNA: TGTGCCACCAGAGGCAGGGGGAGCACTGAAGCTTTCTTT.